The 21 T cell receptor beta chains given below trace back to one sample, sequenced in a study of cytomegalovirus exposure and HLA in healthy donors (dated by TCRdb to about 2017). Receptor amplification or capture employed the immunoSEQ multiplex PCR assay. For the multiplex PCR, a mixture combining 60 forward primers for TCR Vbeta segments and 13 reverse primers for TCR Jbeta segments was used. In its TCRdb copy, this immuneACCESS table keeps in-frame sequences only and misses some clones. Where compared with another copy, unresolved V genes explain less than half of these, and the others have no known cause. In all, the sample holds approximately 150,000 clones, and around 82% of those were seen once. Roughly 3.2% of the sample lies in the top ten. Input material: PBMCs. These receptors all stem from a man aged 18-30 years in good health and CMV-seropositive.

The rearrangement links TRBV30 to TRBJ1-4; D remains ambiguous. Looked up from germline, CDR1 is GTSNPN and CDR2 is SVGIG (reference sequence). Trimming pared 0 bases from V and 5 bases from J, leaving 7 bases between. The CDR3 is 13 amino acids. The CDR3 protein is CAWSVDFNEKLFF. The CDR3 DNA sequence: TGTGCCTGGAGTGTAGACTTCAATGAAAAACTGTTTTTT.

The J gene is TRBJ1-1, the V gene TRBV6-5; D not certain. This CDR3 region has 14 residues. V was clipped by 5 bases and J by 1 base, with 11 bases between them. The germline gives CDR1 MNHEY, CDR2 SVGAGI. The CDR3 is CASSNRHANTEAFF. For the CDR3, the DNA is TGTGCCAGCAGTAACAGACACGCGAACACTGAAGCTTTCTTT.

V and J are TRBV1 and TRBJ1-6; the table's D gene call, TRBD1, was not cross checked with the DNA. TRBV1 is classified as a pseudogene. The CDR3 runs to 14 residues. The CDR3 DNA follows: TGCACCAGCACTAAGGGGGACATTGATTCACCCCTCCACTTT. This sequence encodes CTSTKGDIDSPLHF.

The CDR3 protein is CASTLYRDSLYEQYF. CDR3 sequence (DNA): TGTGCCAGTACTCTGTACCGGGACAGCCTCTACGAGCAGTACTTC. The rearrangement uses TRBV19 and TRBJ2-7; TRBD1 aligns across 7 bases. Trimming took 7 bases from V and 3 from J; bases not matched to a gene: 12. Germline lookup yields CDR1 LNHDA and CDR2 SQIVND (reference sequence). This CDR3 comprises 15 residues.

The V call is TRBV30, the J call TRBJ2-7, with a possible D match to TRBD2 (5 bases). Germline CDR1 is GTSNPN and CDR2 is SVGIG (reference sequence). V was clipped by 0 bases and J by 0 bases, with 12 bases between them. The CDR3 has 15 residues. Written as DNA, the CDR3 is TGTGCCTGGAGTGTGATCCACGGGATCTCCTACGAGCAGTACTTC. Translation: CAWSVIHGISYEQYF.

This rearrangement joins TRBV19 to TRBJ1-1; 8 bases match TRBD1. The V gene's germline CDR1 is LNHDA and CDR2 SQIVND (reference sequence). CDR3 length equals 14 residues. The V gene end was trimmed by 6 bases and the J gene end by 4 bases; junction bases not matched to a gene: 7. CDR3 loop: CASSAGTGLTEAFF. The CDR3 DNA reads as TGTGCCAGTAGCGCCGGGACAGGCCTCACTGAAGCTTTCTTT.

The chain employs TRBV11-2 and TRBJ2-7; 7 bases are shared with TRBD1. Germline values: CDR1 SGHAT, CDR2 FQNNGV. The CDR3 spans 19 residues. Trimming removed 1 base from V and 1 base from J; junction bases left unmatched: 16. This CDR3 is CASSLGPPDRQGLSYEQYF. The DNA of the CDR3 is TGTGCCAGCAGCTTAGGCCCCCCCGACAGACAGGGTTTATCCTACGAGCAGTACTTC.

The J gene is TRBJ2-3, the V gene TRBV6-5; possibly TRBD2 for D (6 bases). V gave up 2 bases and J gave up 2 bases, with 11 bases separating them. The CDR3 sequence is 15 residues long. Germline CDR1 MNHEY, CDR2 SVGAGI. For the CDR3, the DNA is TGTGCCAGCAGTTACGCTAGCGCCATCACAGATACGCAGTATTTT. This gives the protein CASSYASAITDTQYF.

This clone was detected only once. The rearrangement links TRBV9 to TRBJ1-1; no reliable D call. The CDR3 covers 15 residues. V lost 3 bases and J 6 bases, leaving 18 bases between the germline ends. Germline V lookup: CDR1 SGDLS, CDR2 YYNGEE. CDR3 region: CASSAWRGRYPEAFF. The CDR3 DNA sequence: TGTGCCAGCAGCGCCTGGCGGGGAAGGTATCCTGAAGCTTTCTTT.

The chain has TRBV30 and TRBJ2-7; 9 bases match TRBD1. The CDR3 is 12 residues long. From germline, CDR1 is GTSNPN and CDR2 SVGIG (reference sequence). Trimming removed 1 base from V and 6 bases from J; junction bases left unmatched: 1. CDR3 in amino acids: CAWSGQGGEQYF. CDR3 DNA: TGTGCCTGGAGTGGACAGGGGGGCGAGCAGTACTTC.

This clone came up a few times. The genes are TRBV11-2 and TRBJ1-5; D is perhaps TRBD1 (6 bases). The CDR3 is made up of 15 amino acids. The germline V and J ends were trimmed by 5 bases and 0 bases, with 11 bases remaining between them. Germline CDR1 SGHAT, CDR2 FQNNGV. CDR3 region: CASSRGQNSNQPQHF. CDR3 DNA sequence: TGTGCCAGCAGCCGTGGACAGAATAGCAATCAGCCCCAGCATTTT.

The chain has TRBV6-1 and TRBJ1-5, with D possibly matching TRBD1 (5 bases). The CDR3 runs to 16 residues. Germline lookup yields CDR1 MNHNS and CDR2 SASEGT. Trimming shortened V by 1 base and J by 3 bases, and 13 bases separated the two germline ends. Here the CDR3 reads CASSEGAGNPNQPQHF. The CDR3 bases are TGTGCCAGCAGTGAAGGGGCAGGGAATCCCAATCAGCCCCAGCATTTT.

The V call is TRBV2, the J call TRBJ2-7; TRBD2 matches 8 bases. With 11 bases clipped from V and 5 bases from J, the junction kept 14 bases outside the gene matches. CDR3 length: 14 amino acids. Per the germline V gene, CDR1 is SNHLY and CDR2 is FYNNEI. CDR3 residues: CASRKRELGNEQYF. CDR3 coding DNA: TGTGCCTCAAGAAAGCGGGAGTTAGGGAACGAGCAGTACTTC.

The chain uses TRBV5-1 and TRBJ2-6, with D tentatively TRBD1 (6 bases). Trimming left V 3 bases short and J 2 bases short, with 12 bases between. From germline, CDR1 is SGHRS and CDR2 YFSETQ. The CDR3 totals 16 residues. CDR3 sequence (DNA): TGCGCCAGCAGCTGGGGGAAGGGGGCTGGGGCCAACGTCCTGACTTTC. Translating gives CASSWGKGAGANVLTF.

This sequence joins TRBV19 and TRBJ1-1, with D possibly being TRBD1 (5 bases). Trimming left V 1 base short and J 4 bases short, with 13 bases between. Per germline, CDR1 LNHDA and CDR2 SQIVND (reference sequence). The CDR3 loop spans 15 amino acids. CDR3 sequence reads: CASSIGRGIGTEAFF. The CDR3 nucleotides are TGTGCCAGTAGTATAGGAAGGGGCATTGGCACTGAAGCTTTCTTT.

The rearrangement joins TRBV5-1 to TRBJ1-5, with TRBD1 as a possible D gene (6 bases). Trimming left V 0 bases short and J 0 bases short, with 7 bases between. This CDR3 spans 15 amino acids. CDR1 is SGHRS and CDR2 is YFSETQ in the germline V gene. DNA of the CDR3: TGCGCCAGCAGCTTGGGGGACAATAGCAATCAGCCCCAGCATTTT. It specifies CASSLGDNSNQPQHF.

CDR3 nucleotide sequence: TGTGCCACTTCCACAGGGGGCAATCAGCCCCAGCATTTT. Its protein product is CATSTGGNQPQHF. This chain connects TRBV19 to TRBJ1-5; TRBD1 matches at 7 bases. V trimming: 10 bases; J trimming: 2 bases; junction bases outside the gene matches: 5. Germline V gene sequence: CDR1 LNHDA, CDR2 SQIVND (reference sequence). There are 13 residues in the CDR3.

The chain uses TRBV2 and TRBJ1-4, with TRBD1 matching over 8 bases. The CDR3 contains 14 residues. Germline CDR1 SNHLY, CDR2 FYNNEI. The V and J ends lost 5 bases and 12 bases, in that order; junction bases with no gene match: 11. The DNA of the CDR3 is TGTGCCAGCAGTCACGGGGCACAGGGGGATGAACTGTTTTTT. Protein: CASSHGAQGDELFF. Complete variable domain (other parts from reference TRBV2 and TRBJ1-4): EPEVTQTPSHQVTQMGQEVILRCVPISNHLYFYWYRQILGQKVEFLVSFYNNEISEKSEIFDDQFSVERPDGSNFTLKIRSTKLEDSAMYFCASSHGAQGDELFFGSGTQLSVL.

The chain combines TRBV4-1 with TRBJ2-2; 7 nucleotides agree with TRBD2. The ends lost 1 base at V and 3 bases at J; junction bases unmatched: 17. Germline assignment: CDR1 MGHRA and CDR2 YSYEKL. This CDR3 has 20 residues. This CDR3 reads CASSQVGLKKAGIYTGELFF. CDR3 DNA: TGCGCCAGCAGCCAAGTTGGCTTAAAGAAAGCGGGAATCTACACCGGGGAGCTGTTTTTT.

The CDR3 region is CASSQTLPRGANQPQHF. CDR3 DNA sequence: TGCGCCAGCAGCCAGACGCTCCCCCGCGGGGCTAATCAGCCCCAGCATTTT. The chain links TRBV4-1 to TRBJ1-5; D may be TRBD1 (5 bases). Germline values: CDR1 MGHRA, CDR2 YSYEKL. V was trimmed by 3 bases and J by 4 bases, leaving 19 bases between them. This CDR3 region has 17 residues.

The genes are TRBV9 and TRBJ2-7; 9 bases line up with TRBD2. Germline CDR1 is SGDLS and CDR2 is YYNGEE. CDR3 length equals 15 residues. With 1 base clipped from V and 2 bases from J, the junction kept 4 bases outside the gene matches. The CDR3 DNA reads as TGTGCCAGCAGCGTAAGGCTAGCGGGGCCCTACGAGCAGTACTTC. Protein: CASSVRLAGPYEQYF.